This TCR beta chain was sequenced during a study of blood T cell repertoires in COVID-19. Trimming cost V 1 base and J 9 bases; bases outside gene matches: 9. Germline CDR1 SGDLS, CDR2 YYNGEE. This CDR3 is built from 16 residues. Method: immunoSEQ multiplex PCR; TCRdb's copy keeps in-frame clones and lacks some. The profile shows about 350,000 clones, around nine tenths of them singletons. This clone appeared a single time. This clonotype was obtained from a woman aged 25-40 years who had been exposed to COVID-19. The chain uses TRBV9 and TRBJ1-6; TRBD1 matches 8 bases. The sample comprised PBMCs or T cells enriched from blood (not recorded which). The DNA of the CDR3 is TGTGCCAGCAGCGTAAAGGACAGGGTCGGAGGTTCACCCCTCCACTTT. Amino acid sequence: CASSVKDRVGGSPLHF.